This T cell receptor beta chain was identified in a study of blood T cell repertoires in COVID-19. Study context: COVID-19 samples, acute and convalescent, were from the United States, Italy and Spain. From T cells, B-cell-depleted T cells, or PBMCs came the material, which was cDNA or gDNA.

Authors' processing steps: It was from reference gene primer amplification that nucleated cell counts were estimated. Profiling relied on immunoSEQ multiplex PCR, and the TCRdb table lists in-frame clones only, not all of them. D and trimming were read from the DNA, whereas the V and J calls and clone size are those reported in that table. The table has about 31,000 clones, 86% seen once. The germline gives CDR1 MNHNY, CDR2 SVGAGI (reference sequence). This CDR3 contains 17 residues. With 5 bases clipped from V and 0 bases from J, the junction kept 8 bases outside the gene matches. This receptor was identified in a human donor with active COVID-19. The donor label of this sample is uncertain. The chain links TRBV6-6 to TRBJ1-3; 9 nucleotides match TRBD1. Sequencing was carried out using peripheral blood. In DNA form, the CDR3 reads TGTGCCAGCAGTCCACAGACAGGGGGGCTCTCTGGAAACACCATATATTTT. This sequence encodes CASSPQTGGLSGNTIYF.